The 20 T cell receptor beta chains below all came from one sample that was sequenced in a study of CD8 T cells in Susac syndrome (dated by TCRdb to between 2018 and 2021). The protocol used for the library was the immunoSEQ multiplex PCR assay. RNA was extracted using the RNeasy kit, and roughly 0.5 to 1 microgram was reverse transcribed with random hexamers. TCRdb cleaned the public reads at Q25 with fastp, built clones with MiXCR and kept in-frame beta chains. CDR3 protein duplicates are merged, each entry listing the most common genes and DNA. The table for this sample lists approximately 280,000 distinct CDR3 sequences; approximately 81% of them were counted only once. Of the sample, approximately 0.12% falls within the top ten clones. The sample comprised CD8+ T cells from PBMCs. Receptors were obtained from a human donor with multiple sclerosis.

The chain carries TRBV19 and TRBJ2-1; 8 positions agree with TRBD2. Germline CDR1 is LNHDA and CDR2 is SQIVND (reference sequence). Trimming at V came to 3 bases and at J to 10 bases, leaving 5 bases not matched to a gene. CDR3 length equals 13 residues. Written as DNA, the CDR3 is TGTGCCAGTAGTATCGGGCTAGCGGGCGAGCAGTTCTTC. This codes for CASSIGLAGEQFF.

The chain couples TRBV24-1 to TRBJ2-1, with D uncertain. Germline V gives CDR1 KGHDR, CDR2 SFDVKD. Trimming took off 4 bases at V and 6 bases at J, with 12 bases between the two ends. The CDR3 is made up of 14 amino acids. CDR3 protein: CATSERSHPNEQFF. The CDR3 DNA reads TGTGCCACCAGTGAACGGTCCCACCCCAATGAGCAGTTCTTC.

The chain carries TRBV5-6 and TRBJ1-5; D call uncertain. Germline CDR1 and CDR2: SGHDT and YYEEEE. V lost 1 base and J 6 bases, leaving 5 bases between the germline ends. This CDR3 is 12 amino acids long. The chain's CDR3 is CASSLRSQPQHF. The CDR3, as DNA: TGTGCCAGCAGCTTGCGCAGTCAGCCCCAGCATTTT.

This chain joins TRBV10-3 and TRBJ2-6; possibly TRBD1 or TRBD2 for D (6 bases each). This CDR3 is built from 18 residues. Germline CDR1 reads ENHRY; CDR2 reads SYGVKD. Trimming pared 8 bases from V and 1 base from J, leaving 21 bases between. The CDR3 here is CAIEGVRGLTSGANVLTF. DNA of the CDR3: TGTGCCATCGAAGGGGTACGGGGGCTCACTTCTGGGGCCAACGTCCTGACTTTC.

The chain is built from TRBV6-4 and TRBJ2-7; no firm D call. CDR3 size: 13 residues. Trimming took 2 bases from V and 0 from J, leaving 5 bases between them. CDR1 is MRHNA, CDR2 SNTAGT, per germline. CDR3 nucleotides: TGTGCCAGCAGTGACACCAGCTCCTACGAGCAGTACTTC. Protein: CASSDTSSYEQYF.

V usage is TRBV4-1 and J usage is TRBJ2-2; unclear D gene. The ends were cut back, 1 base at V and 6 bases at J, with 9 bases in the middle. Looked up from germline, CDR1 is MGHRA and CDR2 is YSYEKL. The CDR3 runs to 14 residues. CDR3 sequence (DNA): TGCGCCAGCAGCCAAGTATTGATGGCCGGGGAGCTGTTTTTT. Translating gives CASSQVLMAGELFF.

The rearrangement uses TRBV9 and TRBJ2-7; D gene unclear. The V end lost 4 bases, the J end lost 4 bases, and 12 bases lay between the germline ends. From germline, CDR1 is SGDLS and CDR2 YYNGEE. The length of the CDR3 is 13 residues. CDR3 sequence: CASSYGDLYEQYF. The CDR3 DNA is TGTGCCAGCAGCTATGGGGATCTTTACGAGCAGTACTTC.

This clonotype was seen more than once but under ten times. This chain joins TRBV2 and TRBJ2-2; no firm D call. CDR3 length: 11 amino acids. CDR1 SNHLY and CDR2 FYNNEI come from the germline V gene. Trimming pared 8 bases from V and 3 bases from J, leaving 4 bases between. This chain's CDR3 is CASSHTGELFF. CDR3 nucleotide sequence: TGTGCCAGCTCCCACACCGGGGAGCTGTTTTTT.

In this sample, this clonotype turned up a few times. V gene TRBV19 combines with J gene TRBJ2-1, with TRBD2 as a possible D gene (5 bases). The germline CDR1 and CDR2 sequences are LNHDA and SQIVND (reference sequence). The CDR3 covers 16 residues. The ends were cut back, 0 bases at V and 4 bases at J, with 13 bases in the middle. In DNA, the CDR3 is TGTGCCAGTAGTATAGATCAAGGAGGCCCGTACAATGAGCAGTTCTTC. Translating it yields CASSIDQGGPYNEQFF. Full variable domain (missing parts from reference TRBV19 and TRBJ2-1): DGGITQSPKYLFRKEGQNVTLSCEQNLNHDAMYWYRQDPGQGLRLIYYSQIVNDFQKGDIAEGYSVSREKKESFPLTVTSAQKNPTAFYLCASSIDQGGPYNEQFFGPGTRLTVL.

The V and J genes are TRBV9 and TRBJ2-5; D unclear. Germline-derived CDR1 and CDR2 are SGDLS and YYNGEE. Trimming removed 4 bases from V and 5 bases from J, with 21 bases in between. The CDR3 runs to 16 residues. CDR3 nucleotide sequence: TGTGCCAGCAGCCCGGTTGAGAGCCAAACCCGGGAGACCCAGTACTTC. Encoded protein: CASSPVESQTRETQYF.

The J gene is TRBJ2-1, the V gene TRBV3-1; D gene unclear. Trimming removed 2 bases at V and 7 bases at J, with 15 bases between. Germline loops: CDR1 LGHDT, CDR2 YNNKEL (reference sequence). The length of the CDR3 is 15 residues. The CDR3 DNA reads TGTGCCAGCAGCCAAAATCGATTCCACGGTAATGAGCAGTTCTTC. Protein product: CASSQNRFHGNEQFF.

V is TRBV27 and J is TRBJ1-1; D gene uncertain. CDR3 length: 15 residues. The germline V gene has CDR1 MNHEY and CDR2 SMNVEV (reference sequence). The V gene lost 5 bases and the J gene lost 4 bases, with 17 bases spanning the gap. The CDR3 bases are TGTGCCAGCAGTATCCACGGAGGAGCGATCACTGAAGCTTTCTTT. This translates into CASSIHGGAITEAFF.

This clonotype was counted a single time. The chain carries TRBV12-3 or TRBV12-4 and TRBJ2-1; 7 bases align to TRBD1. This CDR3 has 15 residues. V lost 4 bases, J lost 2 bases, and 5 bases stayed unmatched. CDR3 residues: CASSSEDRPYNEQFF. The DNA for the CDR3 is TGTGCCAGCAGTTCTGAGGACAGGCCCTACAATGAGCAGTTCTTC.

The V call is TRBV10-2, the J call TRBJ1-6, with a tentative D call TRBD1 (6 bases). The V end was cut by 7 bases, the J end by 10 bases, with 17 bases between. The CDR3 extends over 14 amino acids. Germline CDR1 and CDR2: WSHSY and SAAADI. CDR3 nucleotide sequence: TGCGCCAGCATGCCCGCAGGGGCAGGGTCACCCCTCCACTTT. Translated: CASMPAGAGSPLHF.

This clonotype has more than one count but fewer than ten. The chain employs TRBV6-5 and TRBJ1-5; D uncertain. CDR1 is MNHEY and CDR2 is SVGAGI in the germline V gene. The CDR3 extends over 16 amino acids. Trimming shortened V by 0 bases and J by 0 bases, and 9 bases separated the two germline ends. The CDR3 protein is CASSYSRADSNQPQHF. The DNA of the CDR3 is TGTGCCAGCAGTTACTCGCGGGCAGATAGCAATCAGCCCCAGCATTTT.

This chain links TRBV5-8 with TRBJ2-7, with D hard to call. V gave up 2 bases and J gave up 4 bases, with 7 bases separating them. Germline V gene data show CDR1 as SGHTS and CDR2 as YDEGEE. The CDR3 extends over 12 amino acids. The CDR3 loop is CASSFIGYEQYF. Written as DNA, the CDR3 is TGTGCCAGCAGCTTCATCGGGTACGAGCAGTACTTC. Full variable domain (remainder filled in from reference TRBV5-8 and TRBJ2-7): EAGVTQSPTHLIKTRGQQATLRCSPISGHTSVYWYQQALGLGLQFLLWYDEGEERNRGNFPPRFSGRQFPNYSSELNVNALELEDSALYLCASSFIGYEQYFGPGTRLTVT.

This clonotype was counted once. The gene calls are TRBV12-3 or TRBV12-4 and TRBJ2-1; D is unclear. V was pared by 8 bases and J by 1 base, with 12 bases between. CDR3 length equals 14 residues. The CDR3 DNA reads TGTGCCAGCCGAGCGTCCAATTCCTACAATGAGCAGTTCTTC. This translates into CASRASNSYNEQFF.

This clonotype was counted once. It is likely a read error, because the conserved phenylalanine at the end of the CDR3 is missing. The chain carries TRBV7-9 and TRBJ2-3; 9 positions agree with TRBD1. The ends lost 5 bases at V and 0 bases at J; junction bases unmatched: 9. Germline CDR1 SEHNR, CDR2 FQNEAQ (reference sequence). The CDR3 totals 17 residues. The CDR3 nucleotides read TGTGCCAGCAGCCCCCTACGAGGACAGGGGAGCACAGATACGCAGTATTTA. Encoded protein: CASSPLRGQGSTDTQYL.

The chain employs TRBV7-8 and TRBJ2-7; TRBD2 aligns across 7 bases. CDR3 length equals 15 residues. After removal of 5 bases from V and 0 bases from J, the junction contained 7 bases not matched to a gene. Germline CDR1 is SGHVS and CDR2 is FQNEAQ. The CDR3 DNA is TGTGCCAGCAGCGCAACTAGCGCGACCTCCTACGAGCAGTACTTC. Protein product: CASSATSATSYEQYF.

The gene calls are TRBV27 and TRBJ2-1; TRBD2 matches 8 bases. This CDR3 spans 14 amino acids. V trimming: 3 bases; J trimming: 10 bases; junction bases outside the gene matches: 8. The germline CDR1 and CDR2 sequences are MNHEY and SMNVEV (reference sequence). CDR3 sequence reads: CASSFTGGPAEQFF. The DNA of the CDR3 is TGTGCCAGCAGTTTTACGGGAGGGCCTGCCGAGCAGTTCTTC.